One and the same sample provided the 26 T cell receptor beta chains below, sequenced in a study of T cells after yellow fever vaccination. Each CDR3 protein is one row after TCRdb ran MiXCR on the 5' RACE reads. This table holds about 510,000 distinct CDR3 sequences, just over 20% found once. The sequences come from PBMCs, collected roughly 20 days after the first yellow fever vaccination. These receptor sequences come from a man in his late teens or twenties who received the YFV17D yellow fever vaccine.

CDR3 loop: CASVTWGGTEAFF. CDR3 coding DNA: TGTGCCAGCGTCACGTGGGGCGGCACTGAAGCTTTCTTT. V and J are TRBV7-9 and TRBJ1-1, with TRBD1 as a possible D gene (5 bases). This CDR3 is built from 13 residues. V gave up 8 bases and J gave up 4 bases, with 14 bases separating them. Germline V gene lookup returns CDR1 SEHNR and CDR2 FQNEAQ (reference sequence). The whole variable domain, filled in from reference TRBV7-9 and TRBJ1-1, reads DTGVSQNPRHKITKRGQNVTFRCDPISEHNRLYWYRQTLGQGPEFLTYFQNEAQLEKSRLLSDRFSAERPKGSFSTLEIQRTEQGDSAMYLCASVTWGGTEAFFGQGTRLTVV.

This clonotype was recorded many times. The chain uses TRBV6-5 and TRBJ2-5; no clear D. CDR1 MNHEY and CDR2 SVGAGI come from the germline V gene. CDR3 length equals 11 residues. V lost 2 bases, J lost 6 bases, and 4 bases lay in between. The CDR3 loop is CASSYGQTQYF. As DNA, the CDR3 is TGTGCCAGCAGTTACGGGCAGACCCAGTACTTC.

The table lists this clonotype with a few counts. V is TRBV4-2 and J is TRBJ2-3; maybe TRBD2 (7 bases). Trimming took 5 bases from V and 3 from J, leaving 18 bases between them. Germline V lookup: CDR1 LGHNA, CDR2 YNFKEQ. The CDR3 sequence is 16 residues long. As DNA, the CDR3 is TGTGCCAGCAGCTACGGAGGGGGGGCAGGAACAGATACGCAGTATTTT. It yields the protein CASSYGGGAGTDTQYF.

This rearrangement joins TRBV12-3 or TRBV12-4 to TRBJ2-7, with D unclear. CDR3 size: 13 residues. V lost 6 bases to trimming and J lost 6 bases, with 15 bases between them. The CDR3 nucleotides read TGTGCCAGCAGGCCGGGTTTCGGTGGCGAGCAGTACTTC. This codes for CASRPGFGGEQYF.

The genes are TRBV4-1 and TRBJ2-7; a possible D gene is TRBD1 (6 bases). The CDR3 runs 16 residues. CDR1 and CDR2 from the germline V gene are MGHRA and YSYEKL. V dropped 1 base and J dropped 3 bases, with 16 bases sitting between them. The CDR3 DNA follows: TGCGCCAGCAGCCAAGCGATCCGGGACAAATACTACGAGCAGTACTTC. It encodes CASSQAIRDKYYEQYF.

The table lists this clonotype with a few counts. CDR3 coding DNA: TGCAGTGCTAGTAGGGCAGGCTATGGCTACACCTTC. The encoded protein is CSASRAGYGYTF. The rearrangement uses TRBV20-1 and TRBJ1-2; no definite D call. The V gene's germline CDR1 is DFQATT and CDR2 SNEGSKA (reference sequence). V shed 3 bases and J shed 4 bases, with 9 bases lying between them. The CDR3 has 12 residues.

This clonotype was counted ten times or more. The V call is TRBV7-2, the J call TRBJ2-7; D perhaps matches TRBD2 (5 bases). This CDR3 spans 13 amino acids. V lost 1 base and J 3 bases, leaving 7 bases between the germline ends. Germline CDR1 reads SGHTA; CDR2 reads FQGNSA. The CDR3 DNA sequence: TGTGCCAGCAGCTTAGGTAGCGTCTACGAGCAGTACTTC. Translated, it gives CASSLGSVYEQYF.

This clonotype was detected only a few times. The rearrangement uses TRBV5-1 and TRBJ1-5, with D possibly matching TRBD1 (5 bases). The CDR3 is 14 amino acids. Between the trimmed V and J ends, which lost 0 bases and 3 bases, there was a span of 7 bases. The germline CDR1 and CDR2 sequences are SGHRS and YFSETQ. In DNA form, the CDR3 reads TGCGCCAGCAGCTTGGGACAGTACAATCAGCCCCAGCATTTT. Translating it yields CASSLGQYNQPQHF. Full variable domain (remainder filled in from reference TRBV5-1 and TRBJ1-5): KAGVTQTPRYLIKTRGQQVTLSCSPISGHRSVSWYQQTPGQGLQFLFEYFSETQRNKGNFPGRFSGRQFSNSRSEMNVSTLELGDSALYLCASSLGQYNQPQHFGDGTRLSIL.

The V call is TRBV3-1, the J call TRBJ2-5; no definite D call. Germline assignment: CDR1 LGHDT and CDR2 YNNKEL (reference sequence). The CDR3 totals 14 residues. V was pared by 5 bases and J by 6 bases, with 16 bases between. This CDR3 is CASSSGPGLKTQYF. The CDR3 coding sequence is TGTGCCAGCAGCTCTGGACCGGGTCTGAAGACCCAGTACTTC.

On this clonotype: One junction end disagrees with the germline gene, perhaps due to a read error. J is TRBJ2-7 and V is TRBV7-8; unclear D gene. There are 15 residues in the CDR3. CDR1 is SGHVS and CDR2 is FQNEAQ in the germline V gene. The chain's CDR3 is CARSLVMRSSYEQYF. The DNA for the CDR3 is TGTGCCAGGAGCTTAGTTATGAGGAGCTCCTACGAGCAGTACTTC.

This clonotype has a handful of counts. J is TRBJ1-2 and V is TRBV29-1, with 8 nucleotides matching TRBD1. Germline V CDR1 and CDR2: SQVTM, ANQGSEA. Trimming cost V 7 bases and J 7 bases; bases outside gene matches: 11. The CDR3 sequence is 13 residues long. The CDR3, as DNA: TGCAGCGCCGTGACAGGGGATACGGGTGGCTACACCTTC. Its translation: CSAVTGDTGGYTF.

This sequence joins TRBV29-1 and TRBJ2-2; weak D call: TRBD1 (6 bases). Germline values: CDR1 SQVTM, CDR2 ANQGSEA. The ends were cut back, 6 bases at V and 4 bases at J, with 18 bases in the middle. This CDR3 spans 15 amino acids. CDR3 sequence (DNA): TGCAGCGTATCGACAACAGGGCAGAGCACCGGGGAGCTGTTTTTT. Protein sequence: CSVSTTGQSTGELFF.

This clonotype has only a few counts. This rearrangement joins TRBV9 to TRBJ1-5, with D uncertain. From germline, CDR1 is SGDLS and CDR2 YYNGEE. The CDR3 loop spans 14 amino acids. Trimming took off 4 bases at V and 5 bases at J, with 13 bases between the two ends. The CDR3 DNA reads as TGTGCCAGCAGCCGCCGGCCTACCGATCAGCCCCAGCATTTT. Protein product: CASSRRPTDQPQHF.

The CDR3: CASQRGAQETQYF. In DNA, the CDR3 is TGCGCCAGCCAGCGGGGGGCCCAAGAGACCCAGTACTTC. The V gene is TRBV5-1, the J gene TRBJ2-5, with TRBD2 matching over 9 bases. Germline V gene sequence: CDR1 SGHRS, CDR2 YFSETQ. This CDR3 spans 13 amino acids. J lost 1 base, V lost 7 bases, and 2 bases had no gene match.

The rearrangement joins TRBV18 to TRBJ2-7; tentatively, D is TRBD2 (6 bases). The germline V and J ends were trimmed by 4 bases and 6 bases, with 7 bases remaining between them. The CDR3 is 11 amino acids. Germline loops: CDR1 KGHSH, CDR2 LQKENI. CDR3 sequence reads: CASSHGSEQYF. DNA of the CDR3: TGTGCCAGCTCACACGGGAGCGAGCAGTACTTC.

The V call is TRBV28, the J call TRBJ2-7; D might be TRBD2 (6 bases). The CDR3 consists of 16 residues. Germline CDR1 MDHEN, CDR2 SYDVKM. Trimming shortened V by 4 bases and J by 5 bases, and 21 bases separated the two germline ends. CDR3 sequence reads: CASSSAEEGSENEQYV. The CDR3 coding sequence is TGTGCCAGCAGTTCTGCAGAGGAGGGGTCTGAAAACGAGCAGTACGTC.

In this sample, this clonotype turned up a few times. J is TRBJ2-3 and V is TRBV7-3; the D call may be TRBD1 or TRBD2 (5 bases each). Per germline, CDR1 SGHTA and CDR2 FQGTGA. The CDR3 contains 14 residues. V was pared by 5 bases and J by 4 bases, with 13 bases between. CDR3 protein: CASSRGLGADTQYF. The CDR3 DNA is TGTGCCAGCAGCCGAGGACTGGGGGCAGATACGCAGTATTTT.

The gene calls are TRBV12-3 or TRBV12-4 and TRBJ2-6; D might be TRBD1 (6 bases). The V end was cut by 2 bases, the J end by 0 bases, with 17 bases between. The CDR3 has 19 amino acids. This CDR3 reads CASSLRATGTLSGANVLTF. DNA of the CDR3: TGTGCCAGCAGTTTAAGGGCGACAGGCACCCTCTCTGGGGCCAACGTCCTGACTTTC.

This rearrangement joins TRBV13 to TRBJ1-6, with D hard to call. The CDR3 is made up of 13 amino acids. Trimming took 5 bases from V and 5 from J, leaving 7 bases between them. Germline V lookup: CDR1 PRHDT, CDR2 FYEKMQ (reference sequence). This chain's CDR3 is CASSVQNNSPLHF. CDR3 nucleotides: TGTGCCAGCAGCGTTCAAAATAATTCACCCCTCCACTTT.

This chain connects TRBV20-1 to TRBJ2-1, with 14 bases lining up with TRBD2. Germline CDR1 and CDR2: DFQATT and SNEGSKA (reference sequence). V lost 5 bases, J lost 6 bases, and 12 bases stayed unmatched. There are 17 residues in the CDR3. CDR3 sequence: CSAARLAGGQSSNEQFF. CDR3 in DNA: TGCAGTGCTGCCCGACTAGCGGGGGGGCAATCGAGCAATGAGCAGTTCTTC.

The chain employs TRBV20-1 and TRBJ1-2; D remains ambiguous. Germline lookup yields CDR1 DFQATT and CDR2 SNEGSKA (reference sequence). The CDR3 spans 14 residues. V was pared by 2 bases and J by 7 bases, with 17 bases between. DNA of the CDR3: TGCAGTGCTAGATTGGCCGCTACAGACCCTGGCTACACCTTC. This gives the protein CSARLAATDPGYTF.

There are a few counts of this clonotype. The V and J genes are TRBV10-3 and TRBJ2-3, with 10 bases lining up with TRBD1. The CDR3 length is 14 residues. The junction had 2 bases not matched to a gene; V was cut back by 5 bases and J by 3 bases. The germline V gene encodes CDR1 ENHRY and CDR2 SYGVKD. CDR3 sequence: CAISPGQGTDTQYF. CDR3 nucleotides: TGTGCCATCAGTCCGGGACAGGGGACAGATACGCAGTATTTT.

The chain uses TRBV12-3 or TRBV12-4 and TRBJ1-2; TRBD1 might be the D (6 bases). This CDR3 is built from 14 residues. Trimming took 3 bases from V and 2 from J, leaving 10 bases between them. CDR3 DNA: TGTGCCAGCAGTTTCCACACAGGGAACTATGGCTACACCTTC. Protein product: CASSFHTGNYGYTF.

This clonotype was found a few times. The chain links TRBV7-9 to TRBJ2-7; D call uncertain. Looked up from germline, CDR1 is SEHNR and CDR2 is FQNEAQ (reference sequence). Trimming took off 4 bases at V and 2 bases at J, with 12 bases between the two ends. The CDR3 is 14 amino acids. The CDR3 bases are TGTGCCAGCAGCTCCACCGACACTGCCTACGAGCAGTACTTC. It specifies CASSSTDTAYEQYF.

This clonotype turned up a few times. The chain combines TRBV6-5 with TRBJ2-1; the D gene is possibly TRBD1 (5 bases). V was clipped by 3 bases and J by 6 bases, with 12 bases between them. This CDR3 region has 14 residues. Germline V gene data show CDR1 as MNHEY and CDR2 as SVGAGI. The CDR3 bases are TGTGCCAGCAGTTATCAGGGATCTGGCAATGAGCAGTTCTTC. This encodes CASSYQGSGNEQFF.

The chain combines TRBV2 with TRBJ2-7; tentatively, D is TRBD2 (6 bases). Germline CDR1 reads SNHLY; CDR2 reads FYNNEI. V lost 3 bases and J 3 bases, leaving 12 bases between the germline ends. This CDR3 comprises 14 residues. CDR3 sequence: CASSDLGEVYEQYV. CDR3 bases: TGTGCCAGCAGTGACCTAGGGGAGGTCTACGAGCAGTACGTC.